Reported below is one TCR beta chain. Its antigen is not identified. The record originates from a study of CD8+ T cells in alopecia areata. Study conclusions and caveats: Sharing of TCRs across patients appeared less clear than in mice, possibly for HLA-related reasons.

Extraction of RNA preceded its reverse transcription into cDNA, which served as the sequencing template. Method: immunoSEQ multiplex PCR; TCRdb's copy keeps in-frame clones and lacks some. The sample shows roughly 250,000 clones, about 68% of them seen only once. Sequenced here: CD4+ T cells sorted from blood, sampled at week 0. This TCR was sampled from a human donor with alopecia areata.

CDR3: CASNHMGGRYGYTF. The CDR3 DNA sequence: TGTGCCAGCAACCATATGGGGGGCCGCTATGGCTACACCTTC. J is TRBJ1-2 and V is TRBV2; maybe TRBD1 (6 bases). Deletions cut 7 bases from V and 4 bases from J, with 16 bases between. The CDR3 is 14 amino acids. Germline CDR1 is SNHLY and CDR2 is FYNNEI.